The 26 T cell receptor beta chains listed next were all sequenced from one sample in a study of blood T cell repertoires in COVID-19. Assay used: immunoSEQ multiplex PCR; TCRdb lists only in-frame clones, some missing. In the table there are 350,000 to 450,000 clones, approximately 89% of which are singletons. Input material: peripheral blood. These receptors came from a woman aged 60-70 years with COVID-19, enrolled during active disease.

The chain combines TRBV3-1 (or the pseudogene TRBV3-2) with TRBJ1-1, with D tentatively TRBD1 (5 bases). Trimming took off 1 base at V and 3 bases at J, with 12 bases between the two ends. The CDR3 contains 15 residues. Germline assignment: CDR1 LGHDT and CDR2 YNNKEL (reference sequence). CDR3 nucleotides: TGTGCCAGCAGCCAAGGCTCAGGGTTGCACACTGAAGCTTTCTTT. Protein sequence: CASSQGSGLHTEAFF.

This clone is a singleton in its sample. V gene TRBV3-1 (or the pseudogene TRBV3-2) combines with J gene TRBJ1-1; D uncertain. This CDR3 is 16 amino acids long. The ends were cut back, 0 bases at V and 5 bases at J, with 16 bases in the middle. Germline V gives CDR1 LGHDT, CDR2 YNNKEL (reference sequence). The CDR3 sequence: CASSQDRTGSGTEAFF. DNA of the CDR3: TGTGCCAGCAGCCAAGATCGGACCGGGAGTGGGACTGAAGCTTTCTTT.

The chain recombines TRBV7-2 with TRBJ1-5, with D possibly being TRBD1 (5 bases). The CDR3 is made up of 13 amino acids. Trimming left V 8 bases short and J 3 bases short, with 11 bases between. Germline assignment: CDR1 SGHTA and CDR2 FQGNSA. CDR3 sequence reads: CASGDRANQPQHF. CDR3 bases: TGTGCCAGCGGCGACAGAGCCAATCAGCCCCAGCATTTT.

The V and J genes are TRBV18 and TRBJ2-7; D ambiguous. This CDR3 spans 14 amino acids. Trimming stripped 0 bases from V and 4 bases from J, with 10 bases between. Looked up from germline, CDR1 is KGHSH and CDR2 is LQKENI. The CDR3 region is CASSPPSLRYEQYF. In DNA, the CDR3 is TGTGCCAGCTCACCACCCTCCTTGCGATACGAGCAGTACTTC.

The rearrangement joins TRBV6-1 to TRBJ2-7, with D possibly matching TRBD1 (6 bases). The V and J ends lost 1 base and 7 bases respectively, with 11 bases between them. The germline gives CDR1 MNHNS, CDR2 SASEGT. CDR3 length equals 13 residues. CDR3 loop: CASSEGGPGEQYF. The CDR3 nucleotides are TGTGCCAGCAGTGAAGGGGGGCCGGGGGAGCAGTACTTC.

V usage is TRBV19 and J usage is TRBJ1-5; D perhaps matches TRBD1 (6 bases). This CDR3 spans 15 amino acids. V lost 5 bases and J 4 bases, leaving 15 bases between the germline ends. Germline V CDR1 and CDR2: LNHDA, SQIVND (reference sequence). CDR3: CASSVQGMGNQPQHF. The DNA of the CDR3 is TGTGCCAGTAGTGTTCAGGGGATGGGGAATCAGCCCCAGCATTTT. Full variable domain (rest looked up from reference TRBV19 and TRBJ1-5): DGGITQSPKYLFRKEGQNVTLSCEQNLNHDAMYWYRQDPGQGLRLIYYSQIVNDFQKGDIAEGYSVSREKKESFPLTVTSAQKNPTAFYLCASSVQGMGNQPQHFGDGTRLSIL.

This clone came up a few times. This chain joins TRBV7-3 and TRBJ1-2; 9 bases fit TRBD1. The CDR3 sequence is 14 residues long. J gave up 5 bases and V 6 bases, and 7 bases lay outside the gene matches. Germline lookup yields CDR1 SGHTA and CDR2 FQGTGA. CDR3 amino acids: CASSPGQGPYGYTF. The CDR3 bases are TGTGCCAGCAGTCCCGGACAGGGGCCATATGGCTACACCTTC. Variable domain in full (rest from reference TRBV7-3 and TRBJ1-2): GAGVSQTPSNKVTEKGKYVELRCDPISGHTALYWYRQSLGQGPEFLIYFQGTGAADDSGLPNDRFFAVRPEGSVSTLKIQRTERGDSAVYLCASSPGQGPYGYTFGSGTRLTVV.

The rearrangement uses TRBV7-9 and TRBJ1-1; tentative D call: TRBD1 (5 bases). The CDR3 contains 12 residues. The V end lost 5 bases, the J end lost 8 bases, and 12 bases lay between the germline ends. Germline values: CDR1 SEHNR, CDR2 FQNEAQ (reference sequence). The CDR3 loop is CASSPLKGEAFF. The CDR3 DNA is TGTGCCAGCAGCCCTCTAAAGGGGGAAGCTTTCTTT.

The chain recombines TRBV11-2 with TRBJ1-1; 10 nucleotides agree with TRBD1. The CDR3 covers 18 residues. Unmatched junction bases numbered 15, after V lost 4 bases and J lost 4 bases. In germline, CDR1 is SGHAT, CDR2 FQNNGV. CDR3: CASSSRIKTGGGGTEAFF. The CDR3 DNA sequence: TGTGCCAGCAGCTCACGAATTAAGACAGGGGGCGGAGGCACTGAAGCTTTCTTT.

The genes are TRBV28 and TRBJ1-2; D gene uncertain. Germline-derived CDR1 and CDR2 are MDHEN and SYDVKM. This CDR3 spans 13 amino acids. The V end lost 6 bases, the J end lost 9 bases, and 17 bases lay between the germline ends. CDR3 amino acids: CASREGSTRSYTF. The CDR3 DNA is TGTGCCAGCAGGGAGGGCAGTACCAGGAGCTACACCTTC.

The CDR3 loop reads CASSLALQRVQETQYF. CDR3 nucleotides: TGTGCCAGCAGCTTAGCACTTCAACGGGTACAAGAGACCCAGTACTTC. The gene calls are TRBV11-2 and TRBJ2-5; D is uncertain. The germline V gene has CDR1 SGHAT and CDR2 FQNNGV. The CDR3 length is 16 residues. The germline V and J ends were trimmed by 1 base and 2 bases, with 14 bases remaining between them. Full variable domain (outside the CDR3, taken from reference TRBV11-2 and TRBJ2-5): EAGVAQSPRYKIIEKRQSVAFWCNPISGHATLYWYQQILGQGPKLLIQFQNNGVVDDSQLPKDRFSAERLKGVDSTLKIQPAKLEDSAVYLCASSLALQRVQETQYFGPGTRLLVL.

The DNA for the CDR3 is TGTGCCAGCAGCTTCCAGATGGGAACAGGCCCCTATGGCTACACCTTC. Its translation is CASSFQMGTGPYGYTF. The rearrangement links TRBV5-6 to TRBJ1-2; D is possibly TRBD1 (5 bases). From germline, CDR1 is SGHDT and CDR2 YYEEEE. The CDR3 has 16 residues. V shed 2 bases and J shed 4 bases, with 18 bases lying between them. Full variable domain (missing parts from reference TRBV5-6 and TRBJ1-2): DAGVTQSPTHLIKTRGQQVTLRCSPKSGHDTVSWYQQALGQGPQFIFQYYEEEERQRGNFPDRFSGHQFPNYSSELNVNALLLGDSALYLCASSFQMGTGPYGYTFGSGTRLTVV.

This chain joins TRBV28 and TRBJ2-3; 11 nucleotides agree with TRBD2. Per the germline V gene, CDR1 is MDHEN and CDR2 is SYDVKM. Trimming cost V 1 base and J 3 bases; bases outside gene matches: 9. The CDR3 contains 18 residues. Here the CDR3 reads CASSLLLAGGGETDTQYF. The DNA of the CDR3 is TGTGCCAGCAGTTTATTGCTAGCGGGGGGCGGGGAAACAGATACGCAGTATTTT.

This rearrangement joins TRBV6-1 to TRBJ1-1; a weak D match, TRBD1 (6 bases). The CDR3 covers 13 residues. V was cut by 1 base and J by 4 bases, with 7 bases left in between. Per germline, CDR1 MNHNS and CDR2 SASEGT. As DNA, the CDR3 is TGTGCCAGCAGTGAAGTCAGGGGCACTGAAGCTTTCTTT. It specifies CASSEVRGTEAFF.

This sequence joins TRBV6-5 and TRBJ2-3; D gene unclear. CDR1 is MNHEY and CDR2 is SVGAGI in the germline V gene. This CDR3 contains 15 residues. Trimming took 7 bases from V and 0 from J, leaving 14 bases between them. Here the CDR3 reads CASNTGAKSTDTQYF. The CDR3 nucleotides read TGTGCCAGCAATACGGGTGCAAAGAGCACAGATACGCAGTATTTT.

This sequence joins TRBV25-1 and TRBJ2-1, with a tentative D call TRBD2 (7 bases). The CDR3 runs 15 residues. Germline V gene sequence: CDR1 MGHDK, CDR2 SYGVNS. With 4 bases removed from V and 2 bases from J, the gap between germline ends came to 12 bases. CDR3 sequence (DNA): TGTGCCAGCAGTGCTAGGGGGGGGGCCTACAATGAGCAGTTCTTC. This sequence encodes CASSARGGAYNEQFF.

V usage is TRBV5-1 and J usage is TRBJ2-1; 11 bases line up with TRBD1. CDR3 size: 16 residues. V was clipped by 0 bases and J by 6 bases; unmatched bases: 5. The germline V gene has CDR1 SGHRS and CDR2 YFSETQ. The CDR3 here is CASSLGSGQGANEQFF. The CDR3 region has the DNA TGCGCCAGCAGCTTGGGTTCAGGACAGGGGGCCAATGAGCAGTTCTTC.

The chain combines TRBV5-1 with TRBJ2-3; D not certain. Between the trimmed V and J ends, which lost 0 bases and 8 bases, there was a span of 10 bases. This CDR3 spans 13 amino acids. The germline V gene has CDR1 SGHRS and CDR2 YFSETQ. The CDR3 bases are TGCGCCAGCAGCTTGGATGAGAGCGCTACGCAGTATTTT. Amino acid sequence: CASSLDESATQYF.

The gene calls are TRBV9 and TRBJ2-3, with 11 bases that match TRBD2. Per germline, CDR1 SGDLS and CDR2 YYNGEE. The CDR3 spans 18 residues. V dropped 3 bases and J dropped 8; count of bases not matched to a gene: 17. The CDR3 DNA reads TGTGCCAGCAGCGCCTTAACTGGGACTAGCGGCCTACCTGCTACGCAGTATTTT. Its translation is CASSALTGTSGLPATQYF. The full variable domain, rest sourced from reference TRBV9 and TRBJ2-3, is DSGVTQTPKHLITATGQRVTLRCSPRSGDLSVYWYQQSLDQGLQFLIQYYNGEERAKGNILERFSAQQFPDLHSELNLSSLELGDSALYFCASSALTGTSGLPATQYFGPGTRLTVL.

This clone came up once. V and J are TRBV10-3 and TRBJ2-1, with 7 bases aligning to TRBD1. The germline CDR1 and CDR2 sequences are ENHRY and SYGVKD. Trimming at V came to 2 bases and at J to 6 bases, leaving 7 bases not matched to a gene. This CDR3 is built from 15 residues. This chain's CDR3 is CAISEVGGEGNEQFF. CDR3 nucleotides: TGTGCCATCAGTGAGGTAGGGGGCGAAGGCAATGAGCAGTTCTTC.

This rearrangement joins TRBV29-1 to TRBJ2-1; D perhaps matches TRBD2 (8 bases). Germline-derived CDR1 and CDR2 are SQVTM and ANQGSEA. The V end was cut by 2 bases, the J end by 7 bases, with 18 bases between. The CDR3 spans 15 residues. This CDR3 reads CSVETREGARNEQFF. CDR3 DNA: TGCAGCGTTGAAACCCGGGAGGGGGCTAGGAATGAGCAGTTCTTC.

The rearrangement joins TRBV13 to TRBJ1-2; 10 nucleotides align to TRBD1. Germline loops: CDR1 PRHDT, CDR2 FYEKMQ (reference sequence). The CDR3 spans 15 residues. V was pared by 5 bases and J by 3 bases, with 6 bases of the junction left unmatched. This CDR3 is CASSTPDRGDYGYTF. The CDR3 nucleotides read TGTGCCAGCAGCACCCCGGACAGGGGGGACTATGGCTACACCTTC.

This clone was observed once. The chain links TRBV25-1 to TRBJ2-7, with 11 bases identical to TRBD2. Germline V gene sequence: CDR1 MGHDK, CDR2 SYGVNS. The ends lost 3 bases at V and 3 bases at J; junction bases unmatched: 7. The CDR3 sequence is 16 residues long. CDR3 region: CASSDTFLAGGYEQYF. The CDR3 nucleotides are TGTGCCAGCAGTGACACATTTCTAGCGGGGGGCTACGAGCAGTACTTC.

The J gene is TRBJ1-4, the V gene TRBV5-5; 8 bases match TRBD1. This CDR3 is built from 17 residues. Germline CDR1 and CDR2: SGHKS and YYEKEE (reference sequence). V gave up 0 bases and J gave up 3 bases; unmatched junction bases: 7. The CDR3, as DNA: TGTGCCAGCAGCTTGGACGGCAGGGGGCGGTCTAATGAAAAACTGTTTTTT. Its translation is CASSLDGRGRSNEKLFF.

CDR3 sequence reads: CASSLVGAGYTF. CDR3 sequence (DNA): TGTGCCAGCAGCTTGGTAGGGGCTGGCTACACCTTC. The chain couples TRBV5-8 to TRBJ1-2, with a tentative D call TRBD1 (5 bases). CDR1 SGHTS and CDR2 YDEGEE come from the germline V gene. V lost 0 bases and J lost 7, with 7 bases in between. CDR3 length: 12 amino acids.

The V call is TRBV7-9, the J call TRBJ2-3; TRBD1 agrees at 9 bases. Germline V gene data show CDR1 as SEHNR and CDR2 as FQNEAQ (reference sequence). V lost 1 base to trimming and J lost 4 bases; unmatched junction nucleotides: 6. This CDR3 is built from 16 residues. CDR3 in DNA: TGTGCCAGCAGCTTAGATACGGGACAGGGTGCAGATACGCAGTATTTT. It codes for CASSLDTGQGADTQYF. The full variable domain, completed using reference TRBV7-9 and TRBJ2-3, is DTGVSQNPRHKITKRGQNVTFRCDPISEHNRLYWYRQTLGQGPEFLTYFQNEAQLEKSRLLSDRFSAERPKGSFSTLEIQRTEQGDSAMYLCASSLDTGQGADTQYFGPGTRLTVL.